The clone carrying this T cell receptor beta chain was observed a handful of times. Its antigen is not identified. Time point given: sample taken at primary tumor resection. MiXCR, run by TCRdb on the 5' RACE reads, gives a single entry per CDR3 protein. This table holds about 30,000 distinct CDR3 sequences, around 6.9% found once. The sample belongs to a study of spatial heterogeneity in lung cancer. Study background: Tumor-region counts of TCR transcripts tracked strongly with a T cell module score from matched bulk RNA-seq. General observations from the study: For expanded intratumoral alpha and beta TCRs, counts tracked tumor mutation counts.

This sequence originates from a male donor with early-stage non-small cell lung cancer. The source was lung tumor tissue, collected at surgery.

The CDR3 region is CAISEPSGGEQYF. The CDR3 coding sequence is TGTGCCATCAGTGAGCCGTCCGGGGGCGAGCAGTACTTC. The chain employs TRBV10-3 and TRBJ2-7; a weak D match, TRBD2 (6 bases). CDR3 length: 13 amino acids. With 2 bases removed from V and 6 bases from J, the gap between germline ends came to 11 bases. Germline V lookup: CDR1 ENHRY, CDR2 SYGVKD.